This note documents a single TCR beta chain sequence. Its target is not known. The source of the sample is a study of cytomegalovirus exposure and HLA in healthy donors. The study's findings and limits: Researchers catalogued approximately 170 TCR beta chains as cytomegalovirus-associated. As confirmed in vitro, three CMV-associated chains were specific for CMV antigens.

V shed 2 bases and J shed 3 bases, with 10 bases lying between them. Germline assignment: CDR1 SEHNR and CDR2 FQNEAQ (reference sequence). This CDR3 comprises 15 residues. The assay was immunoSEQ multiplex PCR, and TCRdb's table has in-frame clones only and misses some. The table lists roughly 140,000 clones, around 90% of them singletons. Specimen: PBMCs. This sequence originates from a woman aged 18-29 years in good health and CMV-seropositive. This sequence joins TRBV7-9 and TRBJ2-2; the D gene is possibly TRBD1 (6 bases). The CDR3 loop is CASSLQGPDTGELFF. CDR3 in DNA: TGTGCCAGCAGCTTACAGGGGCCAGACACCGGGGAGCTGTTTTTT.